A single sample gave rise to the 9 T cell receptor beta chains below, sequenced in a study of blood T cell repertoires in COVID-19. Measured with immunoSEQ multiplex PCR; TCRdb has only the in-frame clones, and not every one. Altogether around 440,000 clones are present, 88% being singletons, with the ten largest covering over 10%. The sequenced material came from peripheral blood. These TCRs come from a woman aged 45-60 years with COVID-19, enrolled during active disease.

The V gene is TRBV27, the J gene TRBJ2-7, with 8 bases fitting TRBD1. This CDR3 spans 17 amino acids. Germline CDR1 MNHEY, CDR2 SMNVEV (reference sequence). Losses at the gene ends were 3 bases for V and 5 bases for J; bases not matched to a gene: 15. The CDR3 here is CASSFFTPAGGKDEQYF. DNA of the CDR3: TGTGCCAGCAGTTTCTTTACGCCGGCAGGGGGCAAAGACGAGCAGTACTTC.

This chain uses TRBV5-1 with TRBJ1-1; 8 bases are a match to TRBD1. Germline V gene lookup returns CDR1 SGHRS and CDR2 YFSETQ. CDR3 length equals 16 residues. Germline trimming cut 4 bases from V and 0 bases from J; bases unmatched to any gene: 8. This chain's CDR3 is CASSTGTGLMNTEAFF. CDR3 nucleotide sequence: TGCGCCAGCAGCACCGGGACAGGTCTTATGAACACTGAAGCTTTCTTT.

The V and J genes are TRBV7-3 and TRBJ2-2, with D perhaps TRBD2 (5 bases). The germline gives CDR1 SGHTA, CDR2 FQGTGA. V shed 5 bases and J shed 4 bases, with 8 bases lying between them. This CDR3 has 13 residues. Here the CDR3 DNA reads TGTGCCAGCAGCGCAGGAGGCACCGGGGAGCTGTTTTTT. It yields the protein CASSAGGTGELFF. The entire variable domain, with the rest obtained from reference TRBV7-3 and TRBJ2-2, is as follows: GAGVSQTPSNKVTEKGKYVELRCDPISGHTALYWYRQSLGQGPEFLIYFQGTGAADDSGLPNDRFFAVRPEGSVSTLKIQRTERGDSAVYLCASSAGGTGELFFGEGSRLTVL.

The chain links TRBV5-1 to TRBJ1-3; D possibly corresponds to TRBD1 (5 bases). Germline V gives CDR1 SGHRS, CDR2 YFSETQ. Trimming removed 3 bases at V and 0 bases at J, with 13 bases between. The CDR3 length is 16 residues. CDR3 amino acids: CASSSSLGLSGNTIYF. Here the CDR3 DNA reads TGCGCCAGCAGCTCGTCCCTGGGACTCTCTGGAAACACCATATATTTT.

This chain links TRBV6-6 with TRBJ2-7; tentative D call: TRBD2 (5 bases). The CDR3 consists of 14 residues. The ends were cut back, 2 bases at V and 2 bases at J, with 10 bases in the middle. Germline CDR1 MNHNY, CDR2 SVGAGI (reference sequence). For the CDR3, the DNA is TGTGCCAGCAGTTACGAACAGACTACCTACGAGCAGTACTTC. Its translation: CASSYEQTTYEQYF.

The chain combines TRBV9 with TRBJ1-2; D may be TRBD1 (6 bases). V was cut by 4 bases and J by 6 bases, with 16 bases left in between. Germline V gene data show CDR1 as SGDLS and CDR2 as YYNGEE. This CDR3 comprises 14 residues. The DNA of the CDR3 is TGTGCCAGCAGCCTAACATATACAGGGAATGGCTACACCTTC. The encoded protein is CASSLTYTGNGYTF.

The chain carries TRBV19 and TRBJ2-1; perhaps TRBD1 as D (6 bases). The germline gives CDR1 LNHDA, CDR2 SQIVND (reference sequence). The CDR3 has 14 residues. The ends were cut back, 4 bases at V and 7 bases at J, with 14 bases in the middle. CDR3 loop: CASSTRPGVNEQFF. The CDR3 DNA is TGTGCCAGTAGTACGAGGCCAGGGGTAAATGAGCAGTTCTTC.

This clone was seen only a few times. This chain joins TRBV5-1 and TRBJ1-5; D is unresolved. The ends were cut back, 0 bases at V and 5 bases at J, with 6 bases in the middle. Germline assignment: CDR1 SGHRS and CDR2 YFSETQ. The CDR3 is made up of 13 amino acids. This chain's CDR3 is CASSLDRYQPQHF. CDR3 in DNA: TGCGCCAGCAGCTTGGACAGATATCAGCCCCAGCATTTT.

J is TRBJ2-3 and V is TRBV6-2 or TRBV6-3; D is perhaps TRBD1 (6 bases). Trimming removed 6 bases at V and 3 bases at J, with 19 bases between. In germline, CDR1 is MNHEY, CDR2 SVGEGT. The CDR3 runs to 16 residues. The CDR3 region is CASSPTRTVETDTQYF. In DNA, the CDR3 is TGTGCCAGCAGCCCTACTAGGACAGTCGAAACAGATACGCAGTATTTT.